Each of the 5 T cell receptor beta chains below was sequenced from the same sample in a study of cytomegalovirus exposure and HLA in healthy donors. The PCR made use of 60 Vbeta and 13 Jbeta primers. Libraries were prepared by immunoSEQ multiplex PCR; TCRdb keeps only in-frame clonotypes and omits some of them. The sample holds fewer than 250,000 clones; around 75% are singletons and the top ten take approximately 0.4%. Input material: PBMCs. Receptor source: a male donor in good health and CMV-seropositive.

Here the CDR3 reads CASSLGQGWYEQYF. CDR3 sequence (DNA): TGTGCCAGCAGCTTAGGACAGGGCTGGTACGAGCAGTACTTC. This chain joins TRBV7-2 and TRBJ2-7, with TRBD1 matching over 7 bases. Unmatched junction bases numbered 4, after V lost 1 base and J lost 4 bases. The CDR3 length is 14 residues. Germline V gene sequence: CDR1 SGHTA, CDR2 FQGNSA.

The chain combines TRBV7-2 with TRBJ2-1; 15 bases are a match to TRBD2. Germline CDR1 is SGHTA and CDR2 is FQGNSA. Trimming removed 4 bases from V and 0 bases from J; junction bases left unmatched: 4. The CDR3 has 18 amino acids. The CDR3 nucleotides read TGTGCCAGCAGCTGGACTAGCGGGGGGGGTAGCTCCTACAATGAGCAGTTCTTC. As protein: CASSWTSGGGSSYNEQFF.

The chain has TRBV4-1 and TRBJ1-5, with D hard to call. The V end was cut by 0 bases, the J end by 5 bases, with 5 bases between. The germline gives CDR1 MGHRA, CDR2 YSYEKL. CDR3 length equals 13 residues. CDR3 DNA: TGCGCCAGCAGCCAAGAGGAGGATCAGCCCCAGCATTTT. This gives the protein CASSQEEDQPQHF.

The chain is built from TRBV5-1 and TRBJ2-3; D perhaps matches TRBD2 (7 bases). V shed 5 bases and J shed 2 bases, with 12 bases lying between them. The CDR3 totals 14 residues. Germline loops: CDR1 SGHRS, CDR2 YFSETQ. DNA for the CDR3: TGCGCCAGCAGAGGGCGGGGGCCCACAGATACGCAGTATTTT. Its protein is CASRGRGPTDTQYF. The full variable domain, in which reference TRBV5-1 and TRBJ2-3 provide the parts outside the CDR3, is KAGVTQTPRYLIKTRGQQVTLSCSPISGHRSVSWYQQTPGQGLQFLFEYFSETQRNKGNFPGRFSGRQFSNSRSEMNVSTLELGDSALYLCASRGRGPTDTQYFGPGTRLTVL.

As DNA, the CDR3 is TGTGCCAGCAGCTCAACAGGGGGGATCCACGAGCAGTACTTC. It yields the protein CASSSTGGIHEQYF. The rearrangement uses TRBV7-9 and TRBJ2-7; TRBD1 agrees at 8 bases. J was trimmed by 5 bases and V by 4 bases; bases with no gene match: 7. Germline CDR1 SEHNR, CDR2 FQNEAQ (reference sequence). The CDR3 sequence is 14 residues long. Full variable domain (rest looked up from reference TRBV7-9 and TRBJ2-7): DTGVSQNPRHKITKRGQNVTFRCDPISEHNRLYWYRQTLGQGPEFLTYFQNEAQLEKSRLLSDRFSAERPKGSFSTLEIQRTEQGDSAMYLCASSSTGGIHEQYFGPGTRLTVT.